The present T cell receptor (beta chain) was sequenced within a study of T cells in Graves' hyperthyroidism and ophthalmopathy. Overall study context: The blood sample was taken at first diagnosis, before treatment began. Study-wide results and caveats: Clonotypes that were expanded in thyroid above 0.001 mostly appeared in blood too. In the analysis, a 13 V-J model separated ophthalmopathy from stable hyperthyroidism.

This clonotype came up many times. Its matching antigen is unknown. V lost 2 bases and J lost 5; bases outside the gene matches: 7. Germline-derived CDR1 and CDR2 are MDHEN and SYDVKM. This CDR3 region has 15 residues. Amplified TCR beta CDR3 regions derived from RNA transcripts. An initial round of RT-PCR targeting the TCR CDR3 relied on the HTBI primer set. TCRdb ran MiXCR on the multiplex PCR reads and lists one entry per CDR3 protein. The profile shows some 560,000 distinct CDR3 sequences, 14% of them singletons. The authors took PBMCs from over 8.5 ml fresh peripheral blood. Source material: blood. This chain joins TRBV28 and TRBJ2-7; 9 bases are shared with TRBD1. The TCR was taken from a middle-aged woman with Graves' hyperthyroidism. CDR3 nucleotides: TGTGCCAGCAGTTTACCGGGACAGGGTTCCCACGAGCAGTACTTC. Protein sequence: CASSLPGQGSHEQYF.